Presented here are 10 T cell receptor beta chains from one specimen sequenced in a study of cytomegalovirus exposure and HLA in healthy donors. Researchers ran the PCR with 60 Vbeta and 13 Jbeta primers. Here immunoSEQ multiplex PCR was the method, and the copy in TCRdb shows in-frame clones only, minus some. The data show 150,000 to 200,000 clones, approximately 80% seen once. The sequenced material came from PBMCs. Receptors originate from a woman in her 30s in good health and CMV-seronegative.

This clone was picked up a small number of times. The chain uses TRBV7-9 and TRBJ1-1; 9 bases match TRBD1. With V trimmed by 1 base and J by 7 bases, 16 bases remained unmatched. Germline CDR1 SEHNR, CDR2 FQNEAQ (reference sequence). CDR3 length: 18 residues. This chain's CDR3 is CASSLVVSWTGALGEAFF. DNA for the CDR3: TGTGCCAGCAGCTTAGTCGTTAGTTGGACAGGGGCTTTGGGTGAAGCTTTCTTT.

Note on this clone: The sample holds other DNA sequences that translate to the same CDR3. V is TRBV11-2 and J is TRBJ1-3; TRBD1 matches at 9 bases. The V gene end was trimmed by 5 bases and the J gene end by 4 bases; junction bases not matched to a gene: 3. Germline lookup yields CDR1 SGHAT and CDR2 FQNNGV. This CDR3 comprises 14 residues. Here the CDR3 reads CASSRDRAGNTIYF. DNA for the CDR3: TGTGCCAGCAGCCGGGACAGGGCCGGAAACACCATATATTTT.

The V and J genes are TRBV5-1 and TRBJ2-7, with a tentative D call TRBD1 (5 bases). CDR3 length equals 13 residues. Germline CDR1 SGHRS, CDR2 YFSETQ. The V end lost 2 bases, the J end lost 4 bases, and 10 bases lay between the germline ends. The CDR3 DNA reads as TGCGCCAGCAGCTTAAGAAAGGGGTACGAGCAGTACTTC. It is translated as CASSLRKGYEQYF. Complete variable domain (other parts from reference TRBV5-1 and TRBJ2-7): KAGVTQTPRYLIKTRGQQVTLSCSPISGHRSVSWYQQTPGQGLQFLFEYFSETQRNKGNFPGRFSGRQFSNSRSEMNVSTLELGDSALYLCASSLRKGYEQYFGPGTRLTVT.

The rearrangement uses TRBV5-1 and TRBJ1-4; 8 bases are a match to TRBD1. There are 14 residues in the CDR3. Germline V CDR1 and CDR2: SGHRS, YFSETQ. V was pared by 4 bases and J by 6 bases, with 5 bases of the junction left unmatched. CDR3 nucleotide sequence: TGCGCCAGCAGCAGGACAGGGCCTCATGAAAAACTGTTTTTT. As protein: CASSRTGPHEKLFF. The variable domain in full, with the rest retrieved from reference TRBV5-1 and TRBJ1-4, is KAGVTQTPRYLIKTRGQQVTLSCSPISGHRSVSWYQQTPGQGLQFLFEYFSETQRNKGNFPGRFSGRQFSNSRSEMNVSTLELGDSALYLCASSRTGPHEKLFFGSGTQLSVL.

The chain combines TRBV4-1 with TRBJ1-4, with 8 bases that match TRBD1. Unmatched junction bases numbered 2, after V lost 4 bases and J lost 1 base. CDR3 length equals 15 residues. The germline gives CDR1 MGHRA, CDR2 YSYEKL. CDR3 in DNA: TGCGCCAGCAGCCTCGGACAGGGAACTAATGAAAAACTGTTTTTT. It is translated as CASSLGQGTNEKLFF.

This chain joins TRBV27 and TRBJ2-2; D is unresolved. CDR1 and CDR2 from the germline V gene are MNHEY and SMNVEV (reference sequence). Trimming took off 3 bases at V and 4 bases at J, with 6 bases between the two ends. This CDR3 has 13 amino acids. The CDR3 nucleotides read TGTGCCAGCAGTTTGTATATCACCGGGGAGCTGTTTTTT. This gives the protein CASSLYITGELFF.

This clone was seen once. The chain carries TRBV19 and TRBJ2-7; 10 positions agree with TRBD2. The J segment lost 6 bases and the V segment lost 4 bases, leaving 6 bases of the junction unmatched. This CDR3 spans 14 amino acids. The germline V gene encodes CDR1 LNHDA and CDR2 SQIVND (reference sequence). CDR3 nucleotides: TGTGCCAGTAGTAGAGGGCTAGCGGGAGTCGAGCAGTACTTC. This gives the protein CASSRGLAGVEQYF.

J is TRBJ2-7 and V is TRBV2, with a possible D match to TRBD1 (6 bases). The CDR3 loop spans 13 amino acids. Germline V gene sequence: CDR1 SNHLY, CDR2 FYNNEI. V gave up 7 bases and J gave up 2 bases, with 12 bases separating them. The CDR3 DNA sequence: TGTGCCAGCAATATCAGACAGGCCTACGAGCAGTACTTC. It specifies CASNIRQAYEQYF.

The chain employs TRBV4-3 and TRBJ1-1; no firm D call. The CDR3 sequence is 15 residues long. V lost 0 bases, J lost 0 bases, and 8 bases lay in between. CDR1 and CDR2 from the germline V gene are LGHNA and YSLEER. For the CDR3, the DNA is TGCGCCAGCAGCCAAGAGGCGCGGATGAACACTGAAGCTTTCTTT. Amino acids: CASSQEARMNTEAFF.

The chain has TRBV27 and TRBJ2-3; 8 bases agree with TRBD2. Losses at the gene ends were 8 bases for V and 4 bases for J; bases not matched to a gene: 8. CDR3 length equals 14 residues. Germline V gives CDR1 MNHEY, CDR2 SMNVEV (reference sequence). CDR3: CASFGTSSPDTQYF. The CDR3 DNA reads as TGTGCCAGCTTTGGGACTAGTTCTCCAGATACGCAGTATTTT.